These 5 T cell receptor beta chains were all obtained from the same sample, sequenced in a study of T cell repertoires in aging, cancer and after chemotherapy. TCR beta rearrangements were amplified from peripheral blood genomic DNA. A mixed TRB-A/B primer pool amplified rearranged TRB by multiplex touch-down PCR. MiXCR, run by TCRdb on the multiplex PCR reads, gives a single entry per CDR3 protein. The sample has 3,500 to 5,000 distinct CDR3 sequences; around a quarter are singletons. The sequenced sample was blood. The receptor set was obtained from a human donor with a blood cancer.

The table lists this clonotype with a few counts. The chain joins TRBV20-1 to TRBJ1-2, with D unresolved. V lost 7 bases and J 8 bases, leaving 8 bases between the germline ends. The germline CDR1 and CDR2 sequences are DFQATT and SNEGSKA (reference sequence). This CDR3 spans 9 amino acids. In DNA, the CDR3 is TGCAGTGGGACCTCGGGCTACACCTTC. It codes for CSGTSGYTF.

This clonotype was counted only a few times. The chain uses TRBV6-1 and TRBJ2-7, with D perhaps matching TRBD2 (6 bases). V lost 6 bases, J lost 2 bases, and 8 bases lay in between. The CDR3 spans 12 residues. The germline CDR1 and CDR2 sequences are MNHNS and SASEGT. In nucleotides, the CDR3 is TGTGCCAGCAGGGACTATACCTACGAGCAGTACTTC. This gives the protein CASRDYTYEQYF.

This clonotype is labeled as medium-sized (0.01 to 0.1%). This chain connects TRBV18 to TRBJ2-6, with a possible D match to TRBD1 (5 bases). The germline V gene encodes CDR1 KGHSH and CDR2 LQKENI. V was shortened by 3 bases and J by 0 bases, with 12 bases between the two germline ends. The CDR3 runs 17 residues. The CDR3 here is CASSPGQLSSGANVLTF. The DNA for the CDR3 is TGTGCCAGCTCACCGGGGCAGCTCTCCTCTGGGGCCAACGTCCTGACTTTC.

CDR3 sequence: CSVEGGRGPAFF. DNA for the CDR3: TGCAGCGTTGAAGGAGGGAGGGGACCGGCTTTCTTT. The chain employs TRBV29-1 and TRBJ1-1; tentatively, D is TRBD1 (5 bases). V lost 1 base to trimming and J lost 11 bases, with 14 bases between them. The CDR3 is 12 residues long. CDR1 and CDR2 from the germline V gene are SQVTM and ANQGSEA.

This clonotype appeared a few times. The DNA for the CDR3 is TGTGCCAGCAGTTTCGGGGATTGGGATGAAAAACTGTTTTTT. Its translation is CASSFGDWDEKLFF. V usage is TRBV28 and J usage is TRBJ1-4, with no clear D. The germline CDR1 and CDR2 sequences are MDHEN and SYDVKM. The V gene lost 3 bases and the J gene lost 6 bases, with 11 bases spanning the gap. There are 14 residues in the CDR3.